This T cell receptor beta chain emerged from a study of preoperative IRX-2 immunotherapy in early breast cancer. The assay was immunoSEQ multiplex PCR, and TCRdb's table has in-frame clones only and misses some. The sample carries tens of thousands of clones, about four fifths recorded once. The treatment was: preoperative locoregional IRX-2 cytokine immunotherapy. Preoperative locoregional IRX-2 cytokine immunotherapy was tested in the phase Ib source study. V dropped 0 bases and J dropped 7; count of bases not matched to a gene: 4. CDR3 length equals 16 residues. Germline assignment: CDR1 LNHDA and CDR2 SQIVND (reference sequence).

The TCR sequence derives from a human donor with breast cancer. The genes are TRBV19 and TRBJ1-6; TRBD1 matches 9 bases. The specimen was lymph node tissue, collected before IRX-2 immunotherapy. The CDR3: CASSIDPGQGNSPLHF. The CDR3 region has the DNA TGTGCCAGTAGTATAGATCCCGGACAGGGGAATTCACCCCTCCACTTT.